These 29 T cell receptor beta chains were sequenced from one sample in a study of T cell responses to AZD1222 COVID-19 vaccine. Sequencing was performed with immunoSEQ multiplex PCR; in TCRdb, only in-frame clones are kept and a portion is missing. The data show approximately 140,000 clones, 82% seen once. The material was peripheral blood, obtained on day 0 of MenACWY control vaccination. All receptors derive from an adult in good health.

The genes are TRBV7-3 and TRBJ1-2; 10 bases map to TRBD1. CDR3 length: 13 residues. Per germline, CDR1 SGHTA and CDR2 FQGTGA. V trimming: 5 bases; J trimming: 7 bases; junction bases outside the gene matches: 4. CDR3 protein: CASSPGQGFGYTF. CDR3 in DNA: TGTGCCAGCAGCCCGGGACAGGGGTTTGGCTACACCTTC.

The chain joins TRBV7-2 to TRBJ1-4; D unresolved. With 5 bases removed from V and 0 bases from J, the gap between germline ends came to 10 bases. This CDR3 comprises 15 residues. Per the germline V gene, CDR1 is SGHTA and CDR2 is FQGNSA. The CDR3 sequence: CASSKGSTTNEKLFF. Here the CDR3 DNA reads TGTGCCAGCAGCAAAGGGAGTACAACTAATGAAAAACTGTTTTTT.

The chain joins TRBV6-1 to TRBJ2-3, with a weak D call TRBD2 (6 bases). CDR3 length: 16 amino acids. Looked up from germline, CDR1 is MNHNS and CDR2 is SASEGT. The ends were cut back, 5 bases at V and 3 bases at J, with 18 bases in the middle. CDR3: CASSKGTADITDTQYF. DNA of the CDR3: TGTGCCAGCAGTAAAGGGACTGCAGACATAACAGATACGCAGTATTTT.

The CDR3 sequence: CASSGLPRAYEQYF. The DNA for the CDR3 is TGTGCCAGCAGCGGCCTACCTAGGGCCTACGAGCAGTACTTC. V usage is TRBV6-6 and J usage is TRBJ2-7; D ambiguous. This CDR3 region has 14 residues. Germline lookup yields CDR1 MNHNY and CDR2 SVGAGI (reference sequence). V was pared by 6 bases and J by 2 bases, with 14 bases between.

V and J are TRBV15 and TRBJ1-1, with 7 bases matching TRBD1. CDR3 length equals 16 residues. The V gene end was trimmed by 2 bases and the J gene end by 5 bases; junction bases not matched to a gene: 11. Germline V gives CDR1 LNHNV, CDR2 YYDKDF (reference sequence). The CDR3 protein is CATSRSGRGRWTEAFF. Here the CDR3 DNA reads TGTGCCACCAGCAGATCGGGAAGGGGGCGGTGGACTGAAGCTTTCTTT.

This chain uses TRBV7-9 with TRBJ1-3; TRBD1 matches 8 bases. CDR1 is SEHNR, CDR2 FQNEAQ, per germline (reference sequence). The CDR3 has 16 amino acids. V gave up 2 bases and J gave up 0 bases; unmatched junction bases: 3. In nucleotides, the CDR3 is TGTGCCAGCAGCTTACAAGACAGGGGCTCTGGAAACACCATATATTTT. It encodes CASSLQDRGSGNTIYF.

With respect to this clone: This CDR3 is also generated by other DNA sequences in the sample. The V and J genes are TRBV5-1 and TRBJ1-1, with D possibly matching TRBD1 (5 bases). The CDR3 loop spans 14 amino acids. The germline CDR1 and CDR2 sequences are SGHRS and YFSETQ. V was pared by 1 base and J by 1 base, with 8 bases between. CDR3 sequence: CASSLTGQNTEAFF. The CDR3 region has the DNA TGCGCCAGCAGCTTGACAGGCCAGAACACTGAAGCTTTCTTT. Complete variable domain (other parts from reference TRBV5-1 and TRBJ1-1): KAGVTQTPRYLIKTRGQQVTLSCSPISGHRSVSWYQQTPGQGLQFLFEYFSETQRNKGNFPGRFSGRQFSNSRSEMNVSTLELGDSALYLCASSLTGQNTEAFFGQGTRLTVV.

This clone appeared a single time. The chain employs TRBV7-6 and TRBJ2-1; D not resolved. Trimming stripped 1 base from V and 5 bases from J, with 9 bases between. CDR3 length: 14 amino acids. CDR1 is SGHVS and CDR2 is FNYEAQ in the germline V gene. The CDR3 DNA follows: TGTGCCAGCAGCTTAGGTGCCGTGGACAATGAGCAGTTCTTC. Its protein product is CASSLGAVDNEQFF.

J is TRBJ1-2 and V is TRBV20-1; unclear D gene. Per the germline V gene, CDR1 is DFQATT and CDR2 is SNEGSKA (reference sequence). V was clipped by 4 bases and J by 5 bases, with 26 bases between them. The CDR3 has 17 residues. As DNA, the CDR3 is TGCAGTGCTATTGAGCCGGGCCAACCACCCCCCCTATATGGCTACACCTTC. Translated, it gives CSAIEPGQPPPLYGYTF.

This chain links TRBV6-5 with TRBJ1-2; TRBD1 matches at 8 bases. Germline V gene lookup returns CDR1 MNHEY and CDR2 SVGAGI. CDR3 length: 13 residues. V lost 6 bases and J lost 10; bases outside the gene matches: 10. CDR3 nucleotides: TGTGCCAGCAGATTTGGACAGGGTTTTGACTACACCTTC. As protein: CASRFGQGFDYTF.

V usage is TRBV5-6 and J usage is TRBJ1-2; D possibly corresponds to TRBD1 (6 bases). Trimming took 3 bases from V and 1 from J, leaving 19 bases between them. Germline-derived CDR1 and CDR2 are SGHDT and YYEEEE. There are 17 residues in the CDR3. CDR3 sequence (DNA): TGTGCCAGCAGCTCCACTCTCCCCGGGACATTTAACTATGGCTACACCTTC. Residues: CASSSTLPGTFNYGYTF.

The CDR3 here is CASSRSANYGYTF. The CDR3 DNA reads TGTGCCAGCAGCCGCAGTGCTAACTATGGCTACACCTTC. The rearrangement uses TRBV3-1 (or the pseudogene TRBV3-2) and TRBJ1-2; D gene uncertain. The germline V gene encodes CDR1 LGHDT and CDR2 YNNKEL (reference sequence). The CDR3 covers 13 residues. Between the trimmed V and J ends, which lost 4 bases and 0 bases, there was a span of 6 bases.

This chain joins TRBV6-5 and TRBJ1-5, with D unresolved. Germline V lookup: CDR1 MNHEY, CDR2 SVGAGI. The CDR3 extends over 13 amino acids. DNA for the CDR3: TGTTCCGCCCGAGGGCAGGTGAATCAGCCCCAGCATTTT. Translating gives CSARGQVNQPQHF.

V gene TRBV5-6 combines with J gene TRBJ2-7; a weak D match, TRBD2 (5 bases). The germline V gene encodes CDR1 SGHDT and CDR2 YYEEEE. With 3 bases removed from V and 4 bases from J, the gap between germline ends came to 17 bases. This CDR3 has 15 amino acids. CDR3 protein: CASSSKRGVWYEQYF. CDR3 nucleotide sequence: TGTGCCAGCAGCTCTAAACGGGGAGTTTGGTACGAGCAGTACTTC.

The chain employs TRBV19 and TRBJ2-2; D call uncertain. The germline V gene encodes CDR1 LNHDA and CDR2 SQIVND (reference sequence). The V gene lost 6 bases and the J gene lost 1 base, with 15 bases spanning the gap. The CDR3 runs to 16 residues. Here the CDR3 DNA reads TGTGCCAGTAGGTACGGCCTTGCCCAGAACACCGGGGAGCTGTTTTTT. It encodes CASRYGLAQNTGELFF.

V and J are TRBV6-5 and TRBJ2-1; no firm D call. V was pared by 9 bases and J by 3 bases, with 12 bases between. This CDR3 has 13 amino acids. Germline V gene sequence: CDR1 MNHEY, CDR2 SVGAGI. The CDR3 DNA is TGTGCCAGTACTGTTCCGGGCTACAATGAGCAGTTCTTC. Translated, it gives CASTVPGYNEQFF.

The V and J genes are TRBV6-6 and TRBJ1-5; weak D call: TRBD1 (5 bases). V lost 4 bases, J lost 0 bases, and 10 bases lay in between. Germline assignment: CDR1 MNHNY and CDR2 SVGAGI (reference sequence). This CDR3 region has 15 residues. CDR3 sequence reads: CASSSGDHSNQPQHF. The CDR3 nucleotides are TGTGCCAGCAGTTCCGGGGACCATAGCAATCAGCCCCAGCATTTT.

The chain carries TRBV5-6 and TRBJ2-4; 7 nucleotides line up with TRBD2. The CDR3 runs to 15 residues. Germline CDR1 and CDR2: SGHDT and YYEEEE. After removal of 4 bases from V and 7 bases from J, the junction contained 11 bases not matched to a gene. The CDR3 DNA reads as TGTGCCAGCAGCCCGGGGGGTCCGGGTCGTAACATTCAGTACTTC. It encodes CASSPGGPGRNIQYF. Full variable domain (rest looked up from reference TRBV5-6 and TRBJ2-4): DAGVTQSPTHLIKTRGQQVTLRCSPKSGHDTVSWYQQALGQGPQFIFQYYEEEERQRGNFPDRFSGHQFPNYSSELNVNALLLGDSALYLCASSPGGPGRNIQYFGAGTRLSVL.

A note on this clone: In the same sample, other DNA sequences code for this CDR3. The CDR3 loop is CASSIEGTNEKLFF. The CDR3 coding sequence is TGTGCCAGTAGTATCGAGGGAACTAATGAAAAACTGTTTTTT. The chain combines TRBV19 with TRBJ1-4; unclear D gene. The germline V gene has CDR1 LNHDA and CDR2 SQIVND (reference sequence). Trimming stripped 3 bases from V and 1 base from J, with 6 bases between. CDR3 length equals 14 residues.

The J gene is TRBJ2-2, the V gene TRBV27; tentatively, D is TRBD1 (5 bases). Trimming removed 0 bases at V and 4 bases at J, with 6 bases between. This CDR3 has 14 amino acids. The germline CDR1 and CDR2 sequences are MNHEY and SMNVEV (reference sequence). The CDR3 DNA is TGTGCCAGCAGTTTATCGCAGGGCACCGGGGAGCTGTTTTTT. Encoded protein: CASSLSQGTGELFF.

The J gene is TRBJ2-7, the V gene TRBV19; 9 positions agree with TRBD1. The CDR3 has 16 amino acids. J gave up 1 base and V 3 bases, and 7 bases lay outside the gene matches. Germline lookup yields CDR1 LNHDA and CDR2 SQIVND (reference sequence). The CDR3 coding sequence is TGTGCCAGTAGTATTAAAGGGGACAGGGAATCCTACGAGCAGTACTTC. Protein sequence: CASSIKGDRESYEQYF.

The chain employs TRBV5-4 and TRBJ2-2; D uncertain. This CDR3 comprises 14 residues. The V and J ends lost 9 bases and 1 base respectively, with 13 bases between them. CDR1 and CDR2 (germline): SGHNT, YYREEE (reference sequence). The chain's CDR3 is CATASPLNTGELFF. The CDR3 DNA is TGTGCCACCGCGTCCCCATTGAACACCGGGGAGCTGTTTTTT.

The chain links TRBV18 to TRBJ1-3; the match to TRBD1 covers 8 bases. The CDR3 runs to 16 residues. The V gene's germline CDR1 is KGHSH and CDR2 LQKENI. V trimming: 3 bases; J trimming: 0 bases; junction bases outside the gene matches: 4. CDR3 protein: CASSPGQESSGNTIYF. The CDR3 coding sequence is TGTGCCAGCTCACCGGGACAGGAGAGCTCTGGAAACACCATATATTTT.

The gene calls are TRBV6-5 and TRBJ2-7, with 7 bases that match TRBD1. Germline lookup yields CDR1 MNHEY and CDR2 SVGAGI. V dropped 6 bases and J dropped 2; count of bases not matched to a gene: 10. The CDR3 contains 15 residues. The CDR3 loop reads CASRHTSTGAYEQYF. CDR3 sequence (DNA): TGTGCCAGCAGGCATACATCTACAGGGGCCTACGAGCAGTACTTC.

CDR3 protein: CASSPAGQGNGELFF. CDR3 bases: TGCGCCAGCAGCCCCGCGGGACAGGGGAACGGGGAGCTGTTTTTT. The rearrangement joins TRBV5-1 to TRBJ2-2, with 10 bases lining up with TRBD1. This CDR3 is 15 amino acids long. Germline CDR1 is SGHRS and CDR2 is YFSETQ. V lost 4 bases and J lost 7; bases outside the gene matches: 7.

This clone was observed a few times. CDR3 protein: CASSLTDTQYF. Here the CDR3 DNA reads TGTGCCAGCAGCCTCACAGATACGCAGTATTTT. V usage is TRBV7-2 and J usage is TRBJ2-3, with D unresolved. Germline V lookup: CDR1 SGHTA, CDR2 FQGNSA. Trimming left V 5 bases short and J 2 bases short, with 2 bases between. This CDR3 contains 11 residues.

J is TRBJ2-1 and V is TRBV18, with D possibly being TRBD1 or TRBD2 (6 bases each). V gave up 0 bases and J gave up 4 bases, with 16 bases separating them. CDR1 is KGHSH, CDR2 LQKENI, per germline. There are 17 residues in the CDR3. The CDR3 DNA is TGTGCCAGCTCACCACCCTCGGCGAAGGGGGGATACAATGAGCAGTTCTTC. Protein sequence: CASSPPSAKGGYNEQFF.

The chain employs TRBV7-9 and TRBJ2-1; 7 bases align to TRBD2. CDR1 is SEHNR and CDR2 is FQNEAQ in the germline V gene (reference sequence). After removal of 1 base from V and 1 base from J, the junction contained 4 bases not matched to a gene. The CDR3 consists of 16 residues. Here the CDR3 DNA reads TGTGCCAGCAGCTTAGTCGGCGGGGGTTCCTACAATGAGCAGTTCTTC. Protein: CASSLVGGGSYNEQFF.

The sample holds a few counts of this clone. The CDR3 spells CASSQDTDTPNTIYF. The CDR3 DNA reads TGTGCCAGCAGCCAAGATACCGACACCCCAAACACCATATATTTT. This sequence joins TRBV3-1 (or the pseudogene TRBV3-2) and TRBJ1-3; D remains ambiguous. CDR3 size: 15 residues. The germline V gene encodes CDR1 LGHDT and CDR2 YNNKEL (reference sequence). Between the trimmed V and J ends, which lost 0 bases and 6 bases, there was a span of 12 bases.